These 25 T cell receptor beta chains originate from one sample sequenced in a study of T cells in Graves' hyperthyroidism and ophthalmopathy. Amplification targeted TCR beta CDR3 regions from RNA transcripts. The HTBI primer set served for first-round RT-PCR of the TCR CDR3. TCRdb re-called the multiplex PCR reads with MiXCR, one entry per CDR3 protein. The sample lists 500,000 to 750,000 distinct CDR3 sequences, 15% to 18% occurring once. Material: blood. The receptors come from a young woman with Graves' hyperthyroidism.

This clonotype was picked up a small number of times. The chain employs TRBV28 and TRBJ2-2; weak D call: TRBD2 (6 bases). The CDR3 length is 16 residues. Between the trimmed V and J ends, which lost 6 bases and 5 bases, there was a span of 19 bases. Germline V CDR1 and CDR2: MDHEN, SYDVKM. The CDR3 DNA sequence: TGTGCCAGCAGACTTGACGGGGCGGGATATACCGGGGAGCTGTTTTTT. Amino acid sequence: CASRLDGAGYTGELFF.

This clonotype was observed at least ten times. The CDR3 here is CASRGGTASYEQYF. CDR3 coding DNA: TGTGCCAGCAGAGGCGGGACAGCCTCCTACGAGCAGTACTTC. The gene calls are TRBV2 and TRBJ2-7; perhaps TRBD1 as D (7 bases). This CDR3 contains 14 residues. V lost 6 bases and J lost 0, with 12 bases in between. Germline CDR1 is SNHLY and CDR2 is FYNNEI.

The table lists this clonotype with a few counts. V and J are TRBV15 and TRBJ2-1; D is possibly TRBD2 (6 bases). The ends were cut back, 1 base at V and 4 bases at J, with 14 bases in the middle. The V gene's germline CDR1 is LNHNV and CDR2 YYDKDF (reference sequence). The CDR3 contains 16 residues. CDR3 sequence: CATSRVWDGRYNEQFF. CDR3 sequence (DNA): TGTGCCACCAGCAGAGTATGGGATGGGAGGTACAATGAGCAGTTCTTC. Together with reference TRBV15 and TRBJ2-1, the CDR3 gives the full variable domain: DAMVIQNPRYQVTQFGKPVTLSCSQTLNHNVMYWYQQKSSQAPKLLFHYYDKDFNNEADTPDNFQSRRPNTSFCFLDIRSPGLGDTAMYLCATSRVWDGRYNEQFFGPGTRLTVL.

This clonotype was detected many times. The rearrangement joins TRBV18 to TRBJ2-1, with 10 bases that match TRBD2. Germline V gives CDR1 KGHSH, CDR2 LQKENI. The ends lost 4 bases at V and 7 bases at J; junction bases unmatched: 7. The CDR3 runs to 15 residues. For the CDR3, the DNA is TGTGCCAGCTCACACGTAGCGGGAGGTGGGAATGAGCAGTTCTTC. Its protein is CASSHVAGGGNEQFF.

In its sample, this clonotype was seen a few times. The CDR3 sequence: CASSQVGGREQYF. The CDR3 DNA is TGCGCCAGCAGCCAAGTTGGTGGGAGGGAGCAGTACTTC. The chain employs TRBV4-1 and TRBJ2-7; D possibly corresponds to TRBD2 (6 bases). The CDR3 contains 13 residues. Germline V CDR1 and CDR2: MGHRA, YSYEKL. V was shortened by 1 base and J by 7 bases, with 11 bases between the two germline ends.

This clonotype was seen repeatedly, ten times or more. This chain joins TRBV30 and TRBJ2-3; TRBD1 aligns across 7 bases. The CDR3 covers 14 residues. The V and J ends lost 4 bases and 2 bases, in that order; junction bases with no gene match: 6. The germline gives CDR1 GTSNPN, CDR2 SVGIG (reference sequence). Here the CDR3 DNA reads TGTGCCTGGAATCCGGGACAGCTCACAGATACGCAGTATTTT. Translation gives CAWNPGQLTDTQYF. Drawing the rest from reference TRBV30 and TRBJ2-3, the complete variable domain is SQTIHQWPATLVQPVGSPLSLECTVEGTSNPNLYWYRQAAGRGLQLLFYSVGIGQISSEVPQNLSASRPQDRQFILSSKKLLLSDSGFYLCAWNPGQLTDTQYFGPGTRLTVL.

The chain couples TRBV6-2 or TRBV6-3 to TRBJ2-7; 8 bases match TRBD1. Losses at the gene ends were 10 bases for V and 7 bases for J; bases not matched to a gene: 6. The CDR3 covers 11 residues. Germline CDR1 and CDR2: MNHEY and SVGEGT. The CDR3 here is CAIGQGNEQYF. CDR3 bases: TGTGCCATCGGACAGGGTAATGAGCAGTACTTC.

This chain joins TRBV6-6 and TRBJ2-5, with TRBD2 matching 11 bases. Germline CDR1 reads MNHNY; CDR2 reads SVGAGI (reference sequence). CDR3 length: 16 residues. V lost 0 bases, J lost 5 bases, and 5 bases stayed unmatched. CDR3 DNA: TGTGCCAGCAGTTACTCTCCTAGCGGGAGGCCTGAGACCCAGTACTTC. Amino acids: CASSYSPSGRPETQYF.

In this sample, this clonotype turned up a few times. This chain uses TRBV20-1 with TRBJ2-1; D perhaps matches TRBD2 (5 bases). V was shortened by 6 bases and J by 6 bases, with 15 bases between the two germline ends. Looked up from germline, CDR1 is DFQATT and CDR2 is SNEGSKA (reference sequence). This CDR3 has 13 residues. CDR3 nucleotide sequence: TGCAGTGCCCTGGATGGGGAGACCAATGAGCAGTTCTTC. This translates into CSALDGETNEQFF.

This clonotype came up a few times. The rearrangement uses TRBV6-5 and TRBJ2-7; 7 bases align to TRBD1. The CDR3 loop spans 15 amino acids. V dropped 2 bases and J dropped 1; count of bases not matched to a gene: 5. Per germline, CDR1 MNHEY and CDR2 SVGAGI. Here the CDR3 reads CASSYDRDHSYEQYF. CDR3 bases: TGTGCCAGCAGTTACGACAGGGACCATTCCTACGAGCAGTACTTC.

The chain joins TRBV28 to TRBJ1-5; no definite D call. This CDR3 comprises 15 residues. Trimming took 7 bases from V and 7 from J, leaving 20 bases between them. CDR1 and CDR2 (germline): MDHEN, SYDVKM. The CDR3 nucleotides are TGTGCCAGCAATCAGGTTAGGGCCTCGGGGCAGCCCCAGCATTTT. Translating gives CASNQVRASGQPQHF.

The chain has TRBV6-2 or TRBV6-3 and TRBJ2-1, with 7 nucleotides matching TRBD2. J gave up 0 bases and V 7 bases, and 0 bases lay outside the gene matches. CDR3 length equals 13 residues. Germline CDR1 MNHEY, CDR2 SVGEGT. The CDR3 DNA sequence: TGTGCCAGCAAGCGGGACTCCTACAATGAGCAGTTCTTC. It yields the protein CASKRDSYNEQFF.

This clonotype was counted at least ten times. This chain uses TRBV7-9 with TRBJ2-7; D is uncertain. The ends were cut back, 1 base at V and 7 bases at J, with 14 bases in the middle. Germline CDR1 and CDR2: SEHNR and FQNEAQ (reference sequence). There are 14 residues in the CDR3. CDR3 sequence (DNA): TGTGCCAGCAGCTTAGACGGACCAAGAGGAGAGCAGTACTTC. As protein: CASSLDGPRGEQYF.

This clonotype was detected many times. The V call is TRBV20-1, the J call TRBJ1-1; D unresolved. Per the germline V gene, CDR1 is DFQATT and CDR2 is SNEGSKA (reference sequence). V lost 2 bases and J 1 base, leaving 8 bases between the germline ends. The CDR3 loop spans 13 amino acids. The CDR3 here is CSARRHANTEAFF. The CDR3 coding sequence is TGCAGTGCTAGAAGACACGCGAACACTGAAGCTTTCTTT.

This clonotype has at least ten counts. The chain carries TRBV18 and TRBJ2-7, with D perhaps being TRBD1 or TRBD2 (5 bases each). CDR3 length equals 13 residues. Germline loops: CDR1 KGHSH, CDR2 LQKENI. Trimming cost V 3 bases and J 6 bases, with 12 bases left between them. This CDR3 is CASSPNGGFEQYF. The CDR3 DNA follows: TGTGCCAGCTCACCCAATGGGGGTTTCGAGCAGTACTTC.

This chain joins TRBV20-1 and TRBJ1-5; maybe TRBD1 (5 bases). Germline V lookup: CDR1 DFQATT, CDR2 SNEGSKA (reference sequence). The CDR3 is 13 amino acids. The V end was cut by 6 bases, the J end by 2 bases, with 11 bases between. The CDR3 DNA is TGCAGTGCCCATTCGGGGGGCAATCAGCCCCAGCATTTT. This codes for CSAHSGGNQPQHF.

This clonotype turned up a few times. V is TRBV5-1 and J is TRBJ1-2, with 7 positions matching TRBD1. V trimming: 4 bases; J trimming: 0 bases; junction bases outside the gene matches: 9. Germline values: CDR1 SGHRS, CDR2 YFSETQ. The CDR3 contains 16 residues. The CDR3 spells CASSQRTGPSNYGYTF. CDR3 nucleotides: TGCGCCAGCAGCCAGAGGACAGGCCCCTCTAACTATGGCTACACCTTC.

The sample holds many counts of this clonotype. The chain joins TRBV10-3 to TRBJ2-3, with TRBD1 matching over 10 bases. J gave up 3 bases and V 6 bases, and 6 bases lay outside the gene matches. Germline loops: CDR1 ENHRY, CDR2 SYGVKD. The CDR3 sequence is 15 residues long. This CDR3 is CAIRPGQGQTDTQYF. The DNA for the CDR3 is TGTGCCATCAGACCGGGACAGGGGCAAACAGATACGCAGTATTTT.

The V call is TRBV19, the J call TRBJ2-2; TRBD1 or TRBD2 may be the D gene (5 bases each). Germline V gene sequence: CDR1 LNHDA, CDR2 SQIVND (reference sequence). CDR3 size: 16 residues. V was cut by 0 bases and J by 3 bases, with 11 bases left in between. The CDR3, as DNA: TGTGCCAGTAGTATAGACTCCGGGACCCACACCGGGGAGCTGTTTTTT. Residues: CASSIDSGTHTGELFF.

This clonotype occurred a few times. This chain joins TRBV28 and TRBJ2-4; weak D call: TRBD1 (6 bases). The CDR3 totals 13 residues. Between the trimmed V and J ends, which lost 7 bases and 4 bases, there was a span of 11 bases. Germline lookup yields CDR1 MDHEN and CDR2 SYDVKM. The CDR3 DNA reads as TGTGCCAGCAACCCAGGGGAGAAAAACATTCAGTACTTC. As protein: CASNPGEKNIQYF. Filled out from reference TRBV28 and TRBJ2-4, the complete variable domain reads DVKVTQSSRYLVKRTGEKVFLECVQDMDHENMFWYRQDPGLGLRLIYFSYDVKMKEKGDIPEGYSVSREKKERFSLILESASTNQTSMYLCASNPGEKNIQYFGAGTRLSVL.

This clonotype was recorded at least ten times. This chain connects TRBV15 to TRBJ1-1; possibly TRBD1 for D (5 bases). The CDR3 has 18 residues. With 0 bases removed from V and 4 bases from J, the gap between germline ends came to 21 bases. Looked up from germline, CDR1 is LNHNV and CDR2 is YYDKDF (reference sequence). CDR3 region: CATSRDLSTGVGGTEAFF. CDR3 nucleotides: TGTGCCACCAGCAGAGATTTGTCAACGGGGGTGGGGGGCACTGAAGCTTTCTTT.

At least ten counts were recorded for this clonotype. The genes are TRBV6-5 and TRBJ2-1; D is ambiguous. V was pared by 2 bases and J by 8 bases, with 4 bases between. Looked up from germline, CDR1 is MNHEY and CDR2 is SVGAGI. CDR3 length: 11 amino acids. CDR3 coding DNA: TGTGCCAGCAGTTACGCATATGAGCAGTTCTTC. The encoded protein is CASSYAYEQFF.

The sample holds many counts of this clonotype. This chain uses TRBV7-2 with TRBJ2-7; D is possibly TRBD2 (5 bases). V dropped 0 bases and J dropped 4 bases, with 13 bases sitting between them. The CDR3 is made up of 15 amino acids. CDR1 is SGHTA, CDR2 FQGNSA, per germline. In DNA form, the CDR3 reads TGTGCCAGCAGCTTAGCGTATAGCGCCGGTTACGAGCAGTACTTC. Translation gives CASSLAYSAGYEQYF.

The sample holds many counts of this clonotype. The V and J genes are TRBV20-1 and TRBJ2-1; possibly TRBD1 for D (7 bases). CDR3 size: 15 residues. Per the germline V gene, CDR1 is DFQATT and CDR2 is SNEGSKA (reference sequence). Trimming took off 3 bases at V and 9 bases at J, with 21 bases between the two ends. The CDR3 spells CSASRGDWAEGEQFF. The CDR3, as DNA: TGCAGTGCTAGCAGGGGGGATTGGGCGGAAGGTGAGCAGTTCTTC.

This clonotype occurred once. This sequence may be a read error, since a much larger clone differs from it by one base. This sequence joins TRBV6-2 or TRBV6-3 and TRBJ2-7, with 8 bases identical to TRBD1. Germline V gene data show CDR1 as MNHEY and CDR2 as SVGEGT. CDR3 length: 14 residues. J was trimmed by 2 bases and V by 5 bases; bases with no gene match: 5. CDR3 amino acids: CASSPTRGPYEQYF. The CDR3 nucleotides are TGTGCCAGCAGTCCAACCAGGGGGCCCTACGAGCAGTACTTC.